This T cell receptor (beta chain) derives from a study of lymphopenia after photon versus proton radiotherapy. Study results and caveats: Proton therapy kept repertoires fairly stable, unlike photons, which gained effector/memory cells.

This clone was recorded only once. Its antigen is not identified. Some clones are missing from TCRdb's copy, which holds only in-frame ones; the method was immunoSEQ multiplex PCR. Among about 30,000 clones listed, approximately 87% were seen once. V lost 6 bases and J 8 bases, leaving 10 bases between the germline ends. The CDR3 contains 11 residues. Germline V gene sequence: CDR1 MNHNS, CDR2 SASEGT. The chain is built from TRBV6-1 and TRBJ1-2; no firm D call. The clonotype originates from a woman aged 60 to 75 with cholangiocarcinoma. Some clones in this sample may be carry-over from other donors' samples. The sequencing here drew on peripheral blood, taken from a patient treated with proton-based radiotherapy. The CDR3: CASSGKEGYTF. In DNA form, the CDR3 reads TGTGCCAGCAGCGGGAAGGAGGGCTACACCTTC.